The 13 T cell receptor beta chains below come from one sample, sequenced in a study of blood T cell repertoires in COVID-19. Sequenced by immunoSEQ multiplex PCR; TCRdb stores in-frame clones only, minus some. The sample has fewer than 250,000 clones; approximately 86% are singletons. The sequencing sample was made of peripheral blood. The receptors stem from a man in his sixties with COVID-19, enrolled during active disease.

The chain couples TRBV7-9 to TRBJ2-1, with TRBD1 matching over 12 bases. V lost 8 bases, J lost 4 bases, and 3 bases stayed unmatched. Looked up from germline, CDR1 is SEHNR and CDR2 is FQNEAQ (reference sequence). CDR3 length: 14 residues. DNA of the CDR3: TGTGCCAGCGGGACAGGGGGCAATTACAATGAGCAGTTCTTC. Encoded protein: CASGTGGNYNEQFF.

The chain carries TRBV4-3 and TRBJ1-4, with TRBD1 identical over 9 bases. Looked up from germline, CDR1 is LGHNA and CDR2 is YSLEER. J gave up 8 bases and V 0 bases, and 16 bases lay outside the gene matches. The CDR3 length is 19 residues. The CDR3 coding sequence is TGCGCCAGCAGCCAAGATCTGCAAAGCAGTAGGGGACAGGGCGAAAAACTGTTTTTT. This sequence encodes CASSQDLQSSRGQGEKLFF.

The chain couples TRBV6-1 to TRBJ2-5; the D gene is possibly TRBD1 (8 bases). Germline CDR1 is MNHNS and CDR2 is SASEGT. This CDR3 has 16 residues. V was trimmed by 1 base and J by 5 bases, leaving 17 bases between them. CDR3 sequence: CASSEGPDRGGETQYF. The DNA for the CDR3 is TGTGCCAGCAGTGAAGGTCCCGACAGGGGAGGGGAGACCCAGTACTTC.

This clone occurred once. The chain recombines TRBV2 with TRBJ1-2; TRBD1 might be the D (5 bases). Germline loops: CDR1 SNHLY, CDR2 FYNNEI. Trimming cost V 6 bases and J 0 bases, with 17 bases left between them. CDR3 length equals 16 residues. The CDR3: CASSPGEASTNYGYTF. The CDR3 region has the DNA TGTGCCAGCAGCCCGGGGGAGGCCTCTACTAACTATGGCTACACCTTC.

This clone was seen many times. The same CDR3 also results from other DNA sequences found in this sample. The CDR3 DNA reads as TGTGCCAGCAGCTTAGGGCAGGGGGGTAGCGAGCAGTACTTC. Residues: CASSLGQGGSEQYF. The V call is TRBV7-8, the J call TRBJ2-7, with a tentative D call TRBD1 (7 bases). Germline V gives CDR1 SGHVS, CDR2 FQNEAQ. CDR3 length equals 14 residues. Between the trimmed V and J ends, which lost 1 base and 6 bases, there was a span of 13 bases.

V and J are TRBV18 and TRBJ1-2, with 9 bases fitting TRBD1. The V gene's germline CDR1 is KGHSH and CDR2 LQKENI. The CDR3 consists of 15 residues. V lost 4 bases and J lost 2; bases outside the gene matches: 5. The CDR3 spells CASSQQGTGNYGYTF. The CDR3 DNA reads TGTGCCAGCTCACAACAGGGGACAGGGAACTATGGCTACACCTTC. The entire variable domain, with the rest obtained from reference TRBV18 and TRBJ1-2, is as follows: NAGVMQNPRHLVRRRGQEARLRCSPMKGHSHVYWYRQLPEEGLKFMVYLQKENIIDESGMPKERFSAEFPKEGPSILRIQQVVRGDSAAYFCASSQQGTGNYGYTFGSGTRLTVV.

This clone was counted a single time. The chain employs TRBV6-5 and TRBJ1-5; 9 bases match TRBD1. V shed 8 bases, J shed 6 bases, and the junction held 8 bases outside the gene matches. The CDR3 length is 14 residues. CDR1 is MNHEY, CDR2 SVGAGI, per germline. CDR3 loop: CASESGQGFQPQHF. CDR3 nucleotide sequence: TGTGCCAGCGAGTCGGGACAGGGTTTTCAGCCCCAGCATTTT.

This clone occurred a few times. This sequence joins TRBV5-1 and TRBJ2-3, with TRBD1 as a possible D gene (6 bases). The CDR3 totals 15 residues. CDR1 and CDR2 from the germline V gene are SGHRS and YFSETQ. V was trimmed by 0 bases and J by 2 bases, leaving 10 bases between them. In nucleotides, the CDR3 is TGCGCCAGCAGCTTGGAAGGACAGCCCACAGATACGCAGTATTTT. Translated: CASSLEGQPTDTQYF.

The rearrangement links TRBV18 to TRBJ1-2; a weak D match, TRBD1 (6 bases). The CDR3 totals 14 residues. The V gene lost 6 bases and the J gene lost 4 bases, with 15 bases spanning the gap. Per germline, CDR1 KGHSH and CDR2 LQKENI. Here the CDR3 DNA reads TGTGCCAGCTCTCCGGACAGACAAGTCTATGGCTACACCTTC. Protein: CASSPDRQVYGYTF.

The J gene is TRBJ1-1, the V gene TRBV27, with 7 bases matching TRBD1. CDR3 length: 15 residues. With 5 bases clipped from V and 0 bases from J, the junction kept 6 bases outside the gene matches. Germline V gives CDR1 MNHEY, CDR2 SMNVEV (reference sequence). CDR3 protein: CASSISTGLNTEAFF. Here the CDR3 DNA reads TGTGCCAGCAGTATTTCGACAGGGTTGAACACTGAAGCTTTCTTT.

CDR3 nucleotide sequence: TGTGCCAGCAGCTTAACAGGGGGCGAAGGGAATGAGCAGTTCTTC. As protein: CASSLTGGEGNEQFF. V gene TRBV7-3 combines with J gene TRBJ2-1, with 7 bases aligning to TRBD1. V was pared by 0 bases and J by 7 bases, with 6 bases of the junction left unmatched. Germline values: CDR1 SGHTA, CDR2 FQGTGA. The CDR3 loop spans 15 amino acids.

The genes are TRBV3-1 (or the pseudogene TRBV3-2) and TRBJ1-2; 11 nucleotides match TRBD1. Germline trimming cut 3 bases from V and 8 bases from J; bases unmatched to any gene: 8. In germline, CDR1 is LGHDT, CDR2 YNNKEL (reference sequence). The CDR3 extends over 15 amino acids. CDR3: CASSHRDRGYRGYTF. CDR3 DNA: TGTGCCAGCAGCCACCGGGACAGGGGGTATAGGGGCTACACCTTC.

This chain links TRBV7-8 with TRBJ1-2; D is ambiguous. The CDR3 totals 14 residues. The germline V gene encodes CDR1 SGHVS and CDR2 FQNEAQ. V was cut by 5 bases and J by 8 bases, with 18 bases left in between. The CDR3 DNA reads as TGTGCCAGCAGCCCTCGGCACACCGGAGGCGGCTACACCTTC. Encoded protein: CASSPRHTGGGYTF.